This T cell receptor beta chain was captured in a study of blood T cell repertoires in COVID-19 (dated by TCRdb to 2020 to 2021). With regard to the full study: The collaborator samples originated in the United States, Italy and Spain and spanned the acute and convalescent phases of COVID-19. The material from the prospective study consisted of cDNA or gDNA derived from T cells, B-cell-depleted T cells, or PBMCs. The dataset comprised deeply sampled blood TCRbeta repertoires from subjects exposed to, actively infected with, or recovered from COVID-19. The repertoires were released in a freely available public database meant as a resource for research on the immune response to SARS-CoV-2. Samples came from the ongoing ImmuneRACE study (first 160 participants) plus 1,254 subjects from 6 global collaborators. Sample metadata almost always included a de-identified subject ID, COVID-19 status, age in years and sex. Where available, HLA class I and class II types were obtained from metadata supplied by the sample provider rather than from assay-based typing.

Its CDR3 holds 15 amino acids, cysteine through phenylalanine. Only the CDR3 portion is preserved as DNA: 45 bases, with reading frame beginning at the first base. The germline V gene encodes CDR1 SNHLY and CDR2 FYNNEI. The junction shows trimming of 7 bases on V and 4 bases on J, plus 19 bases between the germline ends. This clone was counted a few times. No cognate antigen has been identified for it. Per-nucleotide qualities are absent, and no much larger clonotype sits a single base away. TCRbeta CDR3 regions were amplified from genomic DNA using the immunoSEQ Assay, a bias-controlled multiplex PCR. Per the source publication's procedure: Within the assay, amplification of reference gene primers was used to estimate how many nucleated cells each sample contained. To quantify the absolute abundance of each unique TCRbeta CDR3 rearrangement, sequence reads were collapsed and filtered. For each sample, productive Simpson clonality was calculated as the square root of Simpson's diversity index over productive rearrangements. In its TCRdb copy, this immuneACCESS table keeps in-frame sequences only and misses some clones. Where compared with another copy, unresolved V genes explain less than half of these, and the others have no known cause. That table furnishes V, J and clone size, whereas the DNA furnished D and trimming. Across this sample there are approximately 60,000 clones, with around 79% seen only once. Clones ranked in the top ten supply around a sixth of the sample.

General study outcomes and caveats: How much clinical and demographic metadata was included differed by source and by participant, and the metadata was provided uncurated.

Collaborating institutions collected whole blood in K2EDTA tubes following their own protocols. For TCRbeta analysis, collaborator samples were shipped as frozen whole blood, as isolated PBMCs, or as DNA extracted from either sample type. The sequence links TRBV2 to TRBJ2-5, and possibly TRBD1, on 7 matching bases. The sample consisted of peripheral blood. The clonotype was recovered from a man aged 55 to 70 with acute or convalescent COVID-19. At the DNA level, the sequence is TGTGCCAGCAACCACCCCGACAGGGAGGTAGAGACCCAGTACTTC. The resulting protein is CASNHPDREVETQYF.